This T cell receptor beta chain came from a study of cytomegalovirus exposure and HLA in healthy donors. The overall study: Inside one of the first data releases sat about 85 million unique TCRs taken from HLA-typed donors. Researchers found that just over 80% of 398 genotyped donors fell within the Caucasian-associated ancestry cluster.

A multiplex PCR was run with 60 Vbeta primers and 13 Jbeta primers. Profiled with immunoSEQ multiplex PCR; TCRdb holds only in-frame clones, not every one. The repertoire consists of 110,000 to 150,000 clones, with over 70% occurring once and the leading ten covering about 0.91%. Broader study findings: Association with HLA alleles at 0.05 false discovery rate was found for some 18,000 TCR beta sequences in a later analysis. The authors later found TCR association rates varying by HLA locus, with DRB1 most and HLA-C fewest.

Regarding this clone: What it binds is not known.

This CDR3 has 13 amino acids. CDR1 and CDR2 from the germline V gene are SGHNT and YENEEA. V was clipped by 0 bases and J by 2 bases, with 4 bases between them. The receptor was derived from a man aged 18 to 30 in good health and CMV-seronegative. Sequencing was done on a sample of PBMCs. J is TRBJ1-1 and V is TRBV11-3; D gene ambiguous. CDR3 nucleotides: TGTGCCAGCAGCTTAGACAGTAACACTGAAGCTTTCTTT. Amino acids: CASSLDSNTEAFF.